Included here is one T cell receptor (beta chain) sequence, with context. Antigen unknown. The source of the sample is a study of T-cell reconstitution after alpha-beta-depleted transplantation in children. Study-level points and caveats: Once a year had passed after transplant, T-cell counts and diversity came mostly from newly produced T cells. Some patients' high day-60 TCRbeta diversity was attributed to recipient cells surviving conditioning. Alpha-beta T cells about two months after transplant reportedly derived from several hundred expanded graft clones.

Unique molecular identifiers featured in how the TCRbeta library was prepared. TCRdb recomputed calls from the PCR reads with MiXCR, one row per CDR3 protein. The table has 90,000 to 100,000 distinct CDR3 sequences, less than 25% seen once. Trimming took 11 bases from V and 2 from J, leaving 16 bases between them. CDR1 is MDHEN, CDR2 SYDVKM, per germline. This CDR3 region has 14 residues. The sequences come from PBMCs, collected before TCRalphabeta/CD19-depleted stem cell transplant. The receptor was isolated from a boy aged 2 to 10 with acute lymphoblastic leukemia, due to receive a stem cell transplant. The V call is TRBV28, the J call TRBJ2-1, with a tentative D call TRBD2 (5 bases). CDR3 sequence reads: CACGRTPTYNEQFF. In DNA, the CDR3 is TGTGCCTGTGGGCGGACTCCAACCTACAATGAGCAGTTCTTC.